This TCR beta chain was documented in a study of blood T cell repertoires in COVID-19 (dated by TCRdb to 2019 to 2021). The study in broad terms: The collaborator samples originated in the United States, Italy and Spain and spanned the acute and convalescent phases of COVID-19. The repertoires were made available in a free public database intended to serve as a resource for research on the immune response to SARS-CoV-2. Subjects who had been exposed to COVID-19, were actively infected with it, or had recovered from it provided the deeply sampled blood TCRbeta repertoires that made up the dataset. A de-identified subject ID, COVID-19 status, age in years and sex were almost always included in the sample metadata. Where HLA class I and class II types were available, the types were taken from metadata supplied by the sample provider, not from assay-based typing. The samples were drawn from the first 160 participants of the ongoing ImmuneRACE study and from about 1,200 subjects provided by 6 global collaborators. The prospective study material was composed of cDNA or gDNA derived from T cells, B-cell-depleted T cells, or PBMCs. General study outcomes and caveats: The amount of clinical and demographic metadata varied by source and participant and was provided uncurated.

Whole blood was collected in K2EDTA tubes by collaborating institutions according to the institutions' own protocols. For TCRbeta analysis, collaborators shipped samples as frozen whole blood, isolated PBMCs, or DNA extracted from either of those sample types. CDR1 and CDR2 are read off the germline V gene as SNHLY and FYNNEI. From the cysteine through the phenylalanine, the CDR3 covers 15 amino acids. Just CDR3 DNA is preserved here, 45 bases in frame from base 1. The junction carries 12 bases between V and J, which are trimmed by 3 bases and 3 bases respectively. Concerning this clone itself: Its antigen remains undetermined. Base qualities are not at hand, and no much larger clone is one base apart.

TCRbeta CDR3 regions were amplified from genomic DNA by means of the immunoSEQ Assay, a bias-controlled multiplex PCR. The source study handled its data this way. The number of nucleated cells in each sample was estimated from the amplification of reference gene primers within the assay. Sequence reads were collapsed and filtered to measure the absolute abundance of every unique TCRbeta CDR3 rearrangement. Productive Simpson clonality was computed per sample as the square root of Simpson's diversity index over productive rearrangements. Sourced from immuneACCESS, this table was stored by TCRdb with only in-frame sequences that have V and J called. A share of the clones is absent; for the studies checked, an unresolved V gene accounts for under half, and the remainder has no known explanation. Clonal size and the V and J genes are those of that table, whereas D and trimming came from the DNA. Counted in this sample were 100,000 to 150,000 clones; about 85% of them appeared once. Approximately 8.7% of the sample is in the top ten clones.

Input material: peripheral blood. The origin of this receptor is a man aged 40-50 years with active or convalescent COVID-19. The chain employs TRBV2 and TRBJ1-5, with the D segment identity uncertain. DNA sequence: TGTGCCAGCAGTGACGGGATGCGGAACAATCAGCCCCAGCATTTT. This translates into CASSDGMRNNQPQHF.